Each of the 24 T cell receptor beta chains below was sequenced from the same sample in a study of shared clonotypes between healthy human individuals. Some clones are missing from TCRdb's copy, which holds only in-frame ones; the method was immunoSEQ multiplex PCR. Found here are around 2,000,000 clones, about 95% of them singletons; the top ten hold 0.1% to 0.15%. Sequencing input: naive CD4+ T cells sorted from blood. Subset here: CD45RA+ positively selected. These receptors were collected from a man between 18 and 29 years old in good health.

The chain joins TRBV13 to TRBJ1-2; a possible D gene is TRBD1 (6 bases). V was clipped by 5 bases and J by 4 bases, with 14 bases between them. The CDR3 totals 14 residues. Germline values: CDR1 PRHDT, CDR2 FYEKMQ (reference sequence). The CDR3 region is CASSPPRTVYGYTF. The CDR3 DNA sequence: TGTGCCAGCAGCCCCCCCCGGACAGTCTATGGCTACACCTTC.

V usage is TRBV5-5 and J usage is TRBJ2-3; 9 nucleotides match TRBD1. The CDR3 is 19 residues long. Trimming at V came to 2 bases and at J to 3 bases, leaving 16 bases not matched to a gene. Germline CDR1 SGHKS, CDR2 YYEKEE (reference sequence). The CDR3 sequence: CASSLDGQGLATSTDTQYF. The CDR3, as DNA: TGTGCCAGCAGCTTAGATGGACAGGGGTTAGCGACTTCAACAGATACGCAGTATTTT.

CDR3 sequence reads: CASSPGTGNIDTQYF. The CDR3 bases are TGTGCCAGTAGTCCCGGGACAGGGAACATTGATACGCAGTATTTT. The chain carries TRBV19 and TRBJ2-3; 9 positions match TRBD1. This CDR3 region has 15 residues. The germline gives CDR1 LNHDA, CDR2 SQIVND (reference sequence). Germline trimming cut 5 bases from V and 6 bases from J; bases unmatched to any gene: 9.

The V gene is TRBV9, the J gene TRBJ2-1; TRBD1 matches at 11 bases. Germline-derived CDR1 and CDR2 are SGDLS and YYNGEE. The CDR3 is 17 residues long. J gave up 4 bases and V 0 bases, and 6 bases lay outside the gene matches. The CDR3, as DNA: TGTGCCAGCAGCGTAGCTTCCGGACAGGGGGCTTACAATGAGCAGTTCTTC. Its translation is CASSVASGQGAYNEQFF.

This clone was observed a few times. The V gene is TRBV7-9, the J gene TRBJ1-6; TRBD1 matches at 7 bases. Germline-derived CDR1 and CDR2 are SEHNR and FQNEAQ (reference sequence). Losses at the gene ends were 3 bases for V and 7 bases for J; bases not matched to a gene: 9. This CDR3 is built from 16 residues. Here the CDR3 DNA reads TGTGCCAGCAGCTTGCAACGGACAGGTGAAAATTCACCCCTCCACTTT. As protein: CASSLQRTGENSPLHF.

The chain is built from TRBV5-1 and TRBJ2-7; no clear D gene. CDR3 length: 12 residues. V lost 4 bases and J lost 6, with 11 bases in between. CDR1 is SGHRS and CDR2 is YFSETQ in the germline V gene. CDR3 sequence (DNA): TGCGCCAGCAGCCCGCCGAGCTCCGAGCAGTACTTC. Translated: CASSPPSSEQYF.

The CDR3 loop reads CSVSQPRGLSYGYTF. The CDR3 DNA reads TGCAGCGTCTCTCAGCCCAGGGGGCTTAGCTATGGCTACACCTTC. This rearrangement joins TRBV29-1 to TRBJ1-2; TRBD1 aligns across 8 bases. The CDR3 is 15 residues long. Losses at the gene ends were 6 bases for V and 4 bases for J; bases not matched to a gene: 13. The germline CDR1 and CDR2 sequences are SQVTM and ANQGSEA.

V is TRBV27 and J is TRBJ2-1; no clear D gene. The CDR3 extends over 21 amino acids. Germline V gene lookup returns CDR1 MNHEY and CDR2 SMNVEV (reference sequence). V lost 6 bases to trimming and J lost 0 bases, with 30 bases between them. The CDR3 region is CASRSLGGGSFYLSSYNEQFF. CDR3 nucleotides: TGTGCCAGCAGGTCCCTTGGTGGTGGGTCCTTTTACTTGAGCTCCTACAATGAGCAGTTCTTC.

V usage is TRBV27 and J usage is TRBJ2-1; no firm D call. CDR3 length: 15 residues. V lost 3 bases to trimming and J lost 1 base, with 10 bases between them. The germline gives CDR1 MNHEY, CDR2 SMNVEV (reference sequence). CDR3 sequence (DNA): TGTGCCAGCAGTTTGGGTATCCCATCCTACAATGAGCAGTTCTTC. This codes for CASSLGIPSYNEQFF.

The chain uses TRBV5-1 and TRBJ2-3; perhaps TRBD2 as D (6 bases). This CDR3 is 15 amino acids long. CDR1 is SGHRS, CDR2 YFSETQ, per germline. The V end lost 4 bases, the J end lost 6 bases, and 18 bases lay between the germline ends. CDR3 sequence: CASSAGRGRVDTQYF. The CDR3 DNA sequence: TGCGCCAGCAGCGCGGGGCGGGGAAGGGTGGATACGCAGTATTTT.

As concerns this clone: The identical CDR3 is also encoded by other nucleotide sequences in the sample. The genes are TRBV6-5 and TRBJ2-7; unclear D gene. V was pared by 0 bases and J by 2 bases, with 14 bases between. The CDR3 sequence is 16 residues long. The V gene's germline CDR1 is MNHEY and CDR2 SVGAGI. CDR3 protein: CASSYSILVHPYEQYF. The CDR3 DNA sequence: TGTGCCAGCAGTTACTCGATCCTGGTCCATCCCTACGAGCAGTACTTC.

J is TRBJ1-2 and V is TRBV9; 7 bases agree with TRBD1. The CDR3 runs 17 residues. V dropped 4 bases and J dropped 0; count of bases not matched to a gene: 12. The germline V gene has CDR1 SGDLS and CDR2 YYNGEE. CDR3 coding DNA: TGTGCCAGCAGCCCTCGAGGGCAGGGGGATTCTAACTATGGCTACACCTTC. Its translation: CASSPRGQGDSNYGYTF.

The CDR3 loop is CASSRGEILFF. The CDR3 DNA is TGTGCCAGCAGTCGAGGGGAGATACTGTTTTTT. The rearrangement links TRBV2 to TRBJ1-4, with TRBD1 as a possible D gene (5 bases). This CDR3 is built from 11 residues. Trimming left V 5 bases short and J 13 bases short, with 11 bases between. Per germline, CDR1 SNHLY and CDR2 FYNNEI.

The rearrangement links TRBV5-1 to TRBJ1-1; no reliable D call. Germline CDR1 reads SGHRS; CDR2 reads YFSETQ. V shed 5 bases and J shed 0 bases, with 20 bases lying between them. The CDR3 sequence is 17 residues long. This chain's CDR3 is CASRPKGDIRLNTEAFF. The CDR3 DNA sequence: TGCGCCAGCAGGCCCAAGGGAGACATACGACTGAACACTGAAGCTTTCTTT.

The V gene is TRBV19, the J gene TRBJ1-2; D is possibly TRBD1 (6 bases). CDR3 length: 13 amino acids. Germline lookup yields CDR1 LNHDA and CDR2 SQIVND (reference sequence). V was shortened by 7 bases and J by 5 bases, with 14 bases between the two germline ends. In nucleotides, the CDR3 is TGTGCCAGTATCGGGGGCGCCGGGTATGGCTACACCTTC. It specifies CASIGGAGYGYTF.

The J gene is TRBJ2-3, the V gene TRBV5-1; 10 bases match TRBD1. The CDR3 covers 16 residues. Germline lookup yields CDR1 SGHRS and CDR2 YFSETQ. J gave up 4 bases and V 2 bases, and 7 bases lay outside the gene matches. The CDR3 region is CASSFIPGTGADTQYF. The CDR3 bases are TGCGCCAGCAGCTTTATCCCGGGGACAGGGGCAGATACGCAGTATTTT.

The genes are TRBV19 and TRBJ2-5; D not resolved. CDR1 and CDR2 (germline): LNHDA, SQIVND (reference sequence). The germline V and J ends were trimmed by 0 bases and 5 bases, with 10 bases remaining between them. This CDR3 contains 14 residues. The CDR3 sequence is CASSIDPLAETQYF. In DNA form, the CDR3 reads TGTGCCAGTAGTATAGATCCTCTTGCGGAGACCCAGTACTTC.

This chain joins TRBV10-2 and TRBJ2-5, with D maybe TRBD2 (5 bases). V gave up 4 bases and J gave up 5 bases, with 14 bases separating them. The CDR3 is made up of 14 amino acids. Looked up from germline, CDR1 is WSHSY and CDR2 is SAAADI. This chain's CDR3 is CASSGPGSVETQYF. DNA of the CDR3: TGCGCCAGCAGTGGTCCTGGGAGTGTGGAGACCCAGTACTTC.

This clone was counted once. The chain is built from TRBV6-1 and TRBJ2-1, with D unresolved. The CDR3 has 16 amino acids. From germline, CDR1 is MNHNS and CDR2 SASEGT. Trimming shortened V by 4 bases and J by 0 bases, and 13 bases separated the two germline ends. The CDR3 spells CASSGPSRNSYNEQFF. CDR3 DNA: TGTGCCAGCAGTGGACCTTCTAGGAACTCCTACAATGAGCAGTTCTTC.

A word on this clone: This sample includes further DNA sequences coding for the same CDR3. V is TRBV10-3 and J is TRBJ2-7, with 8 bases that match TRBD2. The ends lost 5 bases at V and 2 bases at J; junction bases unmatched: 2. The CDR3 has 13 residues. Per germline, CDR1 ENHRY and CDR2 SYGVKD. The CDR3 DNA sequence: TGTGCCATCAGTCCGGGAGGGACCTACGAGCAGTACTTC. Translating it yields CAISPGGTYEQYF.

This clone has just one count. The rearrangement uses TRBV7-2 and TRBJ2-7; TRBD1 agrees at 8 bases. The length of the CDR3 is 16 residues. J gave up 1 base and V 5 bases, and 10 bases lay outside the gene matches. Germline values: CDR1 SGHTA, CDR2 FQGNSA. CDR3 region: CASSTPLDRASYEQYF. DNA of the CDR3: TGTGCCAGCAGCACACCCCTGGACAGGGCGTCCTACGAGCAGTACTTC.

The chain recombines TRBV19 with TRBJ1-2, with TRBD1 matching over 8 bases. V gave up 3 bases and J gave up 8 bases; unmatched junction bases: 8. Germline V gene lookup returns CDR1 LNHDA and CDR2 SQIVND (reference sequence). This CDR3 is 14 amino acids long. The CDR3 nucleotides are TGTGCCAGTAGTATGGCAGGGGGCGGTGAAGGCTACACCTTC. It encodes CASSMAGGGEGYTF. The whole variable domain, remainder taken from reference TRBV19 and TRBJ1-2, is DGGITQSPKYLFRKEGQNVTLSCEQNLNHDAMYWYRQDPGQGLRLIYYSQIVNDFQKGDIAEGYSVSREKKESFPLTVTSAQKNPTAFYLCASSMAGGGEGYTFGSGTRLTVV.

The chain links TRBV7-9 to TRBJ1-4; 7 positions agree with TRBD1. The junction had 14 bases not matched to a gene; V was cut back by 5 bases and J by 14 bases. Looked up from germline, CDR1 is SEHNR and CDR2 is FQNEAQ (reference sequence). This CDR3 spans 14 amino acids. The CDR3 reads CASSQGDSDRHLFF. CDR3 DNA sequence: TGTGCCAGCAGCCAGGGGGATTCGGACAGGCATCTGTTTTTT. The whole variable domain, filled in from reference TRBV7-9 and TRBJ1-4, reads DTGVSQNPRHKITKRGQNVTFRCDPISEHNRLYWYRQTLGQGPEFLTYFQNEAQLEKSRLLSDRFSAERPKGSFSTLEIQRTEQGDSAMYLCASSQGDSDRHLFFGSGTQLSVL.

This chain links TRBV21-1 with TRBJ2-3; the tabulated D call, TRBD2, remains unverified against the DNA. TRBV21-1 is given as a pseudogene. CDR3 length: 18 amino acids. The CDR3 nucleotides are TGTGCCAGCAGCAAACCCTGCGGGAGGGGTTCGGGCACAGATACGCAGTATTTT. The encoded protein is CASSKPCGRGSGTDTQYF.